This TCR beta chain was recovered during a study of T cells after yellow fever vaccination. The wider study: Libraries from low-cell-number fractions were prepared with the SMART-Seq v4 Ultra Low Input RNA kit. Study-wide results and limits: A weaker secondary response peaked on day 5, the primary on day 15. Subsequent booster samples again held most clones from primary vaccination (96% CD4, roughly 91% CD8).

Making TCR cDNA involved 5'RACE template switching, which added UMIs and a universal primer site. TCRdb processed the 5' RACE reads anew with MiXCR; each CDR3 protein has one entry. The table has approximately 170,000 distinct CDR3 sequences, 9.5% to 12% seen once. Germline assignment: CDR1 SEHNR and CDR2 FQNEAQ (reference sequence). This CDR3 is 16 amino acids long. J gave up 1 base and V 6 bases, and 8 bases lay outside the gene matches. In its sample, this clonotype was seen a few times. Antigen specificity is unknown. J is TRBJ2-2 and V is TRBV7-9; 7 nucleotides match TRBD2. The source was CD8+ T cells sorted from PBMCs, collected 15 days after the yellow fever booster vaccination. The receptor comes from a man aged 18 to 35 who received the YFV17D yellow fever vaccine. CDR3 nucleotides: TGTGCCAGCAGTCCAGTCCGCGGGGGGAACACCGGGGAGCTGTTTTTT. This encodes CASSPVRGGNTGELFF.